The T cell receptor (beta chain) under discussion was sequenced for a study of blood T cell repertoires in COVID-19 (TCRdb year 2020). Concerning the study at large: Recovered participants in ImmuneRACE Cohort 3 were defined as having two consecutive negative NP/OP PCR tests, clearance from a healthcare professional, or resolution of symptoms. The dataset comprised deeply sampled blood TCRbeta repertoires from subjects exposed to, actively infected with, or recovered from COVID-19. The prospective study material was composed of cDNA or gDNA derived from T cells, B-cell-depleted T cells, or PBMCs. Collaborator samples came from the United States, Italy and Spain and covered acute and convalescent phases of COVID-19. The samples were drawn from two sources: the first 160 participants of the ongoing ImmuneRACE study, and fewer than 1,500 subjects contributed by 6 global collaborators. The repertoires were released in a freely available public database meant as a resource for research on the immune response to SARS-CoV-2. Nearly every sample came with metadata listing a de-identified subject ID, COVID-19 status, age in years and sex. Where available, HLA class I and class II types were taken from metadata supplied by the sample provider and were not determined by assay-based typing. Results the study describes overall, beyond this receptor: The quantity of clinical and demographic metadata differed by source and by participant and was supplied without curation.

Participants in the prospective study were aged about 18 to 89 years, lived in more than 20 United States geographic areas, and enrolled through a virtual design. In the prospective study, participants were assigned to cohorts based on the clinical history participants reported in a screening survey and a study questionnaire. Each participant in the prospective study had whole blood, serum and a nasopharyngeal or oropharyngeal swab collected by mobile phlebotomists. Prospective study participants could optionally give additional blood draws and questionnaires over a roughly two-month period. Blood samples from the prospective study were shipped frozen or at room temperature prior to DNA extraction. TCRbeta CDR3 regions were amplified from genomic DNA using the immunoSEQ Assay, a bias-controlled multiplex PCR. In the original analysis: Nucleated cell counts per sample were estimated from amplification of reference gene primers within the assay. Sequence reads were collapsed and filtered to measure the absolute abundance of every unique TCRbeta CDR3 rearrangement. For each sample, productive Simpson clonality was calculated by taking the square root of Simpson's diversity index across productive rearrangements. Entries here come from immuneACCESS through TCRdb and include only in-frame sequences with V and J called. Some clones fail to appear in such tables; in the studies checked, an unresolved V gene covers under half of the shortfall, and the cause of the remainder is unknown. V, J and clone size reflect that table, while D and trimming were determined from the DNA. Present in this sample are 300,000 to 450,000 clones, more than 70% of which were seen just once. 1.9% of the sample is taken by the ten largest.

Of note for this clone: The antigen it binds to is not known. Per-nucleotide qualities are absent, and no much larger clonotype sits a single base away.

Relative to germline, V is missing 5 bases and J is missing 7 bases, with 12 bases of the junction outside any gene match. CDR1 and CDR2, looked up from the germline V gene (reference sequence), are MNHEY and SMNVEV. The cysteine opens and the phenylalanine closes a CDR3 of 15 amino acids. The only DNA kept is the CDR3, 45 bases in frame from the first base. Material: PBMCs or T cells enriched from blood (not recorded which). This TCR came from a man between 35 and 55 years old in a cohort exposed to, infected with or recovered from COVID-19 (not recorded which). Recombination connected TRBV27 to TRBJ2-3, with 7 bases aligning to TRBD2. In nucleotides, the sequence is TGTGCCAGCAGTAATCCAGGGAGGGCAAGAAATACGCAGTATTTT. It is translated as CASSNPGRARNTQYF.